These 4 T cell receptor beta chains originate from one sample sequenced in a study of T cell responses to AZD1222 COVID-19 vaccine. Sequenced by immunoSEQ multiplex PCR; TCRdb stores in-frame clones only, minus some. The sample gives about 180,000 clones, around 90% of which show up once; 1.5% to 2.5% is in the top ten. This specimen consisted of peripheral blood, obtained 28 days after the second AZD1222 dose. The receptors derive from an adult who received the AZD1222 COVID-19 vaccine.

The J gene is TRBJ2-5, the V gene TRBV13; possibly TRBD1 or TRBD2 for D (5 bases each). The CDR3 is made up of 13 amino acids. V lost 4 bases, J lost 7 bases, and 13 bases lay in between. Germline CDR1 and CDR2: PRHDT and FYEKMQ (reference sequence). Written as DNA, the CDR3 is TGTGCCAGCAGCTCGGGACCCCCTGTGACCCAGTACTTC. Amino acid sequence: CASSSGPPVTQYF.

The genes are TRBV12-3 or TRBV12-4 and TRBJ1-2; D is undetermined. This CDR3 is 12 amino acids long. Trimming shortened V by 6 bases and J by 7 bases, and 12 bases separated the two germline ends. The CDR3 loop reads CASSPDRTGYTF. In DNA form, the CDR3 reads TGTGCCAGCAGCCCGGACCGCACTGGCTACACCTTC.

This chain links TRBV29-1 with TRBJ1-1; D might be TRBD1 (5 bases). The CDR3 is 12 amino acids. Trimming removed 3 bases from V and 3 bases from J, with 8 bases in between. From germline, CDR1 is SQVTM and CDR2 ANQGSEA. CDR3 loop: CSVDRDDTEAFF. The CDR3 nucleotides are TGCAGCGTTGACAGGGACGACACTGAAGCTTTCTTT.

About this clone itself: Compared with germline, one end of the junction differs, possibly owing to a read error. This sequence joins TRBV9 and TRBJ1-2; the D is unclear. CDR1 and CDR2 from the germline V gene are SGDLS and YYNGEE. CDR3 length: 14 amino acids. The CDR3 DNA reads TGTACCAGCAGCGAAGACCCACGGGCGGAAGGCTACACCTTC. Its translation is CTSSEDPRAEGYTF.